These 31 T cell receptor beta chains came from one sample sequenced in a study of Ad26.COV2.S vaccination and SARS-CoV-2 variants. The treatment here: roughly 19 received Ad26.COV2.S at low or high dose, single or two shots; 5 received placebo; per-sample allocation not given. On day 63 after the first injection, vaccine and placebo recipients gave samples. Profiling relied on immunoSEQ multiplex PCR, and the TCRdb table lists in-frame clones only, not all of them. The data hold some 400,000 clones, with over 75% observed a single time. Specimen: peripheral blood, collected in a trial of Ad26.COV2.S vaccine versus placebo. These receptors were collected from a person between 18 and 65 years old who received the Ad26.COV2.S COVID-19 vaccine or a placebo.

The CDR3, as DNA: TGTGCCAGCAGCTCTCTCCGGGACACCAATGAGCAGTTCTTC. This translates into CASSSLRDTNEQFF. This sequence joins TRBV11-2 and TRBJ2-1; a possible D gene is TRBD1 (6 bases). Germline V gene sequence: CDR1 SGHAT, CDR2 FQNNGV. Trimming shortened V by 4 bases and J by 6 bases, and 13 bases separated the two germline ends. There are 14 residues in the CDR3.

The chain links TRBV2 to TRBJ2-7; 7 bases map to TRBD1. J was trimmed by 3 bases and V by 4 bases; bases with no gene match: 3. The CDR3 extends over 13 amino acids. CDR1 is SNHLY and CDR2 is FYNNEI in the germline V gene. The CDR3 DNA follows: TGTGCCAGCAGTGGACAGGGTATCTACGAGCAGTACTTC. This translates into CASSGQGIYEQYF.

The chain recombines TRBV12-5 with TRBJ2-3, with D uncertain. The CDR3 runs to 13 residues. From germline, CDR1 is LGHNT and CDR2 FRNRAP. Trimming pared 2 bases from V and 5 bases from J, leaving 8 bases between. The CDR3 loop is CASGLRPGDTQYF. The CDR3 coding sequence is TGTGCTAGTGGTTTGAGACCGGGAGATACGCAGTATTTT.

The genes are TRBV28 and TRBJ1-1; unclear D gene. This CDR3 has 11 residues. From germline, CDR1 is MDHEN and CDR2 SYDVKM. Trimming took off 4 bases at V and 7 bases at J, with 7 bases between the two ends. This CDR3 reads CASSYYSEAFF. CDR3 nucleotides: TGTGCCAGCAGTTATTATAGTGAAGCTTTCTTT.

The genes are TRBV7-9 and TRBJ2-5, with D possibly being TRBD2 (5 bases). Per germline, CDR1 SEHNR and CDR2 FQNEAQ (reference sequence). This CDR3 contains 13 residues. V lost 8 bases, J lost 0 bases, and 10 bases lay in between. CDR3 protein: CASGGLNQETQYF. The CDR3 DNA follows: TGTGCCAGCGGCGGACTCAACCAAGAGACCCAGTACTTC.

The rearrangement uses TRBV6-2 or TRBV6-3 and TRBJ2-7, with D possibly matching TRBD2 (5 bases). The CDR3 contains 14 residues. Trimming removed 3 bases at V and 3 bases at J, with 12 bases between. CDR1 MNHEY and CDR2 SVGEGT come from the germline V gene. The CDR3, as DNA: TGTGCCAGCAGTTATGGAGGCAGTCTCTACGAGCAGTACTTC. Amino acids: CASSYGGSLYEQYF.

The chain joins TRBV5-4 to TRBJ2-1; D might be TRBD1 or TRBD2, each matching 5 bases. The CDR3 is 13 residues long. Germline V gene sequence: CDR1 SGHNT, CDR2 YYREEE (reference sequence). V lost 1 base and J 8 bases, leaving 10 bases between the germline ends. CDR3 sequence (DNA): TGTGCCAGCAGCTTGAAGGTGGGGGATGAGCAGTTCTTC. This encodes CASSLKVGDEQFF.

The chain has TRBV5-1 and TRBJ2-1; D perhaps matches TRBD2 (5 bases). The germline V gene has CDR1 SGHRS and CDR2 YFSETQ. V gave up 3 bases and J gave up 9 bases, with 7 bases separating them. The CDR3 runs to 11 residues. The CDR3 loop is CASSWGVEQFF. CDR3 nucleotides: TGCGCCAGCAGCTGGGGAGTTGAGCAGTTCTTC.

The chain employs TRBV9 and TRBJ2-7; D is ambiguous. The CDR3 loop spans 14 amino acids. Trimming removed 0 bases at V and 0 bases at J, with 7 bases between. Germline CDR1 reads SGDLS; CDR2 reads YYNGEE. CDR3 sequence reads: CASSVGTLSYEQYF. CDR3 in DNA: TGTGCCAGCAGCGTAGGAACCCTCTCCTACGAGCAGTACTTC.

With respect to this clone: At one end the junction does not follow the germline gene, possibly because of a read error. The chain recombines TRBV7-7 with TRBJ2-1; D remains ambiguous. Germline-derived CDR1 and CDR2 are SSHAT and FNYEAQ (reference sequence). The CDR3 contains 17 residues. CDR3: CASSPEPPSATYNEQFF. In DNA, the CDR3 is TGTGCTAGCAGCCCCGAACCCCCCAGCGCAACCTACAATGAGCAGTTCTTC.

This clone turned up a few times. The chain employs TRBV7-9 and TRBJ2-7; a possible D gene is TRBD1 (5 bases). The V end lost 1 base, the J end lost 3 bases, and 13 bases lay between the germline ends. This CDR3 spans 15 amino acids. Germline CDR1 is SEHNR and CDR2 is FQNEAQ (reference sequence). Here the CDR3 reads CASSLETVRHYEQYF. The CDR3 DNA is TGTGCCAGCAGCTTAGAGACAGTTCGTCACTACGAGCAGTACTTC.

The chain couples TRBV5-1 to TRBJ2-7; the D call may be TRBD1 or TRBD2 (5 bases each). Trimming removed 4 bases at V and 3 bases at J, with 17 bases between. Germline V lookup: CDR1 SGHRS, CDR2 YFSETQ. This CDR3 spans 15 amino acids. CDR3 DNA: TGCGCCAGCAGCCTCGCATTGGGGACCAACTACGAGCAGTACTTC. Residues: CASSLALGTNYEQYF.

V is TRBV7-2 and J is TRBJ2-3; 9 bases are a match to TRBD2. The CDR3 runs to 15 residues. Losses at the gene ends were 6 bases for V and 1 base for J; bases not matched to a gene: 5. CDR1 is SGHTA, CDR2 FQGNSA, per germline. The CDR3 DNA reads as TGTGCCAGCAGTTGGCGGGAGGGCGGCACAGATACGCAGTATTTT. Its protein is CASSWREGGTDTQYF.

The chain employs TRBV9 and TRBJ1-4; D is undetermined. CDR1 and CDR2 from the germline V gene are SGDLS and YYNGEE. V lost 0 bases and J lost 8, with 8 bases in between. This CDR3 is built from 13 residues. The CDR3 DNA sequence: TGTGCCAGCAGCGTAGAAGGGTCAGAAAAACTGTTTTTT. The encoded protein is CASSVEGSEKLFF.

The CDR3 bases are TGTGCCAGCAGCTTAGCAGGGACTGCTTATCACGAGCAGTACTTC. This encodes CASSLAGTAYHEQYF. This chain uses TRBV7-2 with TRBJ2-7; a possible D gene is TRBD2 (6 bases). Germline V gives CDR1 SGHTA, CDR2 FQGNSA. This CDR3 contains 15 residues. Trimming cost V 0 bases and J 5 bases, with 14 bases left between them.

The V gene is TRBV24-1, the J gene TRBJ1-2; D is perhaps TRBD1 (5 bases). The CDR3 loop spans 13 amino acids. Trimming removed 6 bases from V and 3 bases from J, with 10 bases in between. Germline loops: CDR1 KGHDR, CDR2 SFDVKD. In DNA, the CDR3 is TGTGCCACCAGTAGGGGTACTGACTATGGCTACACCTTC. It yields the protein CATSRGTDYGYTF.

This clone showed up just once. The chain combines TRBV2 with TRBJ2-2, with 7 bases that match TRBD2. Germline V gives CDR1 SNHLY, CDR2 FYNNEI. The length of the CDR3 is 15 residues. V dropped 3 bases and J dropped 1; count of bases not matched to a gene: 2. The CDR3: CASSDGRWNTGELFF. Written as DNA, the CDR3 is TGTGCCAGCAGTGACGGGAGGTGGAACACCGGGGAGCTGTTTTTT.

The chain recombines TRBV7-9 with TRBJ2-7; no definite D call. This CDR3 is 13 amino acids long. Germline V gene lookup returns CDR1 SEHNR and CDR2 FQNEAQ (reference sequence). Between the trimmed V and J ends, which lost 2 bases and 4 bases, there was a span of 9 bases. The CDR3, as DNA: TGTGCCAGCAGCTTATGGACGAGATACGAGCAGTACTTC. It is translated as CASSLWTRYEQYF.

A word on this clone: This specimen includes other DNA sequences encoding the same CDR3. The rearrangement uses TRBV7-3 and TRBJ2-3; a weak D match, TRBD2 (5 bases). CDR1 and CDR2 (germline): SGHTA, FQGTGA. CDR3 length: 14 residues. The ends were cut back, 4 bases at V and 2 bases at J, with 10 bases in the middle. The CDR3, as DNA: TGTGCCAGCAGCTCCGGACTTTACACAGATACGCAGTATTTT. It translates to CASSSGLYTDTQYF.

This clone has a single count. The chain has TRBV24-1 and TRBJ2-1, with D perhaps TRBD2 (6 bases). The germline V gene encodes CDR1 KGHDR and CDR2 SFDVKD. The CDR3 has 15 amino acids. V lost 1 base, J lost 7 bases, and 13 bases lay in between. CDR3 residues: CATSDFGTEGNEQFF. As DNA, the CDR3 is TGTGCCACCAGTGATTTCGGGACGGAGGGGAATGAGCAGTTCTTC.

CDR3 DNA sequence: TGTGCCAGCAACCAGGGGAACTACGAGCAGTACTTC. This gives the protein CASNQGNYEQYF. The gene calls are TRBV28 and TRBJ2-7; a weak D match, TRBD1 (6 bases). V dropped 7 bases and J dropped 3 bases, with 10 bases sitting between them. From germline, CDR1 is MDHEN and CDR2 SYDVKM. The CDR3 extends over 12 amino acids.

The CDR3 here is CASSTPDPGQLLDTQYF. In nucleotides, the CDR3 is TGTGCCAGCAGTACCCCAGATCCGGGACAGCTCTTGGATACGCAGTATTTT. The chain carries TRBV28 and TRBJ2-3, with TRBD1 identical over 7 bases. Unmatched junction bases numbered 17, after V lost 5 bases and J lost 6 bases. This CDR3 region has 17 residues. The V gene's germline CDR1 is MDHEN and CDR2 SYDVKM.

This clone was detected a few times. Written as DNA, the CDR3 is TGTGCCAGCAGTTTAGAACACGAGCAGTACTTC. The encoded protein is CASSLEHEQYF. The chain combines TRBV12-3 or TRBV12-4 with TRBJ2-7, with D hard to call. The CDR3 length is 11 residues. The V end was cut by 1 base, the J end by 5 bases, with 3 bases between.

The chain joins TRBV30 to TRBJ2-5; 7 nucleotides match TRBD2. CDR3 length: 14 residues. V lost 0 bases to trimming and J lost 5 bases; unmatched junction nucleotides: 6. CDR1 is GTSNPN and CDR2 is SVGIG in the germline V gene (reference sequence). The CDR3 DNA reads as TGTGCCTGGAGTGTTTCCCGGGGGGTCGAGACCCAGTACTTC. This encodes CAWSVSRGVETQYF.

This sequence joins TRBV11-3 and TRBJ2-1; 11 nucleotides line up with TRBD2. V gave up 1 base and J gave up 6 bases; unmatched junction bases: 5. The CDR3 sequence is 16 residues long. Germline assignment: CDR1 SGHNT and CDR2 YENEEA. This chain's CDR3 is CASSLAGTSGFNEQFF. CDR3 DNA sequence: TGTGCCAGCAGCTTAGCCGGGACTAGCGGATTCAATGAGCAGTTCTTC.

The sample holds a few counts of this clone. This rearrangement joins TRBV18 to TRBJ2-7; the match to TRBD1 covers 8 bases. The V gene's germline CDR1 is KGHSH and CDR2 LQKENI. The V and J ends lost 4 bases and 2 bases, in that order; junction bases with no gene match: 4. There are 14 residues in the CDR3. CDR3 region: CASSRGQGPYEQYF. CDR3 nucleotides: TGTGCCAGCTCACGAGGACAGGGTCCCTACGAGCAGTACTTC.

This chain joins TRBV27 and TRBJ2-3; maybe TRBD1 (6 bases). This CDR3 comprises 15 residues. Per germline, CDR1 MNHEY and CDR2 SMNVEV (reference sequence). Trimming cost V 7 bases and J 4 bases, with 18 bases left between them. The CDR3, as DNA: TGTGCCAGCATGGGCTATAAAGGGGGTCCAGATACGCAGTATTTT. Protein: CASMGYKGGPDTQYF.

The chain carries TRBV6-5 and TRBJ2-5; unclear D gene. Germline CDR1 reads MNHEY; CDR2 reads SVGAGI. Trimming stripped 7 bases from V and 4 bases from J, with 13 bases between. CDR3 length: 13 amino acids. The CDR3, as DNA: TGTGCCAGCACAATAGATTACGGAGAGACCCAGTACTTC. This gives the protein CASTIDYGETQYF.

The chain recombines TRBV28 with TRBJ2-7; no firm D call. In germline, CDR1 is MDHEN, CDR2 SYDVKM. V lost 6 bases to trimming and J lost 0 bases, with 9 bases between them. The CDR3 runs to 13 residues. The CDR3 reads CASRSGPSYEQYF. The DNA for the CDR3 is TGTGCCAGCAGATCCGGGCCCTCCTACGAGCAGTACTTC.

Here the CDR3 DNA reads TGTGCCAGCAGCCAAGTGTCTAGCGGGAGTACAGATACGCAGTATTTT. This codes for CASSQVSSGSTDTQYF. The chain uses TRBV3-1 (or the pseudogene TRBV3-2) and TRBJ2-3; 10 bases agree with TRBD2. The V gene's germline CDR1 is LGHDT and CDR2 YNNKEL (reference sequence). Trimming cost V 1 base and J 3 bases; bases outside gene matches: 4. CDR3 length equals 16 residues.

The chain uses TRBV4-3 and TRBJ2-6, with D perhaps TRBD1 (5 bases). This CDR3 is built from 17 residues. The V gene's germline CDR1 is LGHNA and CDR2 YSLEER. V was trimmed by 0 bases and J by 1 base, leaving 10 bases between them. Written as DNA, the CDR3 is TGCGCCAGCAGCCAAGATAGGGGCTGGTCTGGGGCCAACGTCCTGACTTTC. This codes for CASSQDRGWSGANVLTF.